These 2 T cell receptor beta chains were all obtained from the same sample, sequenced in a study of T cell responses to AZD1222 COVID-19 vaccine. TCRdb's copy holds only in-frame clones and misses some; the assay was immunoSEQ multiplex PCR. The sample lists around 130,000 clones; 88% were seen once. The sequencing here drew on peripheral blood, taken 28 days after the second AZD1222 dose. These receptors were taken from an adult who received the AZD1222 COVID-19 vaccine.

The rearrangement uses TRBV14 and TRBJ2-7; possibly TRBD1 for D (5 bases). Germline CDR1 is SGHDN and CDR2 is FVKESK. The CDR3 extends over 13 amino acids. The V gene lost 2 bases and the J gene lost 5 bases, with 10 bases spanning the gap. CDR3 in amino acids: CASSQQGFHEQYF. Here the CDR3 DNA reads TGTGCCAGCAGCCAACAGGGTTTCCACGAGCAGTACTTC. Using reference TRBV14 and TRBJ2-7 for the parts outside the CDR3, the full variable domain is EAGVTQFPSHSVIEKGQTVTLRCDPISGHDNLYWYRRVMGKEIKFLLHFVKESKQDESGMPNNRFLAERTGGTYSTLKVQPAELEDSGVYFCASSQQGFHEQYFGPGTRLTVT.

The chain uses TRBV10-3 and TRBJ2-2; 13 bases are a match to TRBD2. This CDR3 region has 17 residues. The germline CDR1 and CDR2 sequences are ENHRY and SYGVKD. J gave up 2 bases and V 7 bases, and 7 bases lay outside the gene matches. CDR3 DNA sequence: TGTGCCATCAAAACCACTAGCGGGAGGGCCAACACCGGGGAGCTGTTTTTT. As protein: CAIKTTSGRANTGELFF.